A single sample gave rise to the 25 T cell receptor beta chains below, sequenced in a study of cytomegalovirus exposure and HLA in healthy donors. Repertoires were generated with immunoSEQ multiplex PCR, while TCRdb's copy carries only in-frame clones and drops some. The sample consists of fewer than 150,000 clones, about 91% of them appearing once. Sequencing was done on a sample of PBMCs. The receptors derive from a woman in her late teens or twenties in good health and CMV-seropositive.

This chain joins TRBV21-1 and TRBJ2-1; the table assigns TRBD2, which was not confirmed against the DNA. TRBV21-1 is annotated as a pseudogene. The CDR3 has 14 residues. In nucleotides, the CDR3 is TGTGCCACCGCTAGCGGGAGGGCCGACAATGAGCAGTTCTTC. This codes for CATASGRADNEQFF.

Many counts were recorded for this clone. The V and J genes are TRBV5-1 and TRBJ1-6, with D tentatively TRBD1 (6 bases). The CDR3 has 15 residues. The V end lost 2 bases, the J end lost 7 bases, and 13 bases lay between the germline ends. Looked up from germline, CDR1 is SGHRS and CDR2 is YFSETQ. The CDR3 is CASSFQGIGNSPLHF. CDR3 in DNA: TGCGCCAGCAGCTTTCAGGGGATTGGAAATTCACCCCTCCACTTT.

The chain couples TRBV9 to TRBJ1-1; D is undetermined. Looked up from germline, CDR1 is SGDLS and CDR2 is YYNGEE. This CDR3 contains 15 residues. Trimming left V 5 bases short and J 4 bases short, with 18 bases between. CDR3 DNA sequence: TGTGCCAGCAGGGAACACTCTGGAGGGAGCACTGAAGCTTTCTTT. Protein product: CASREHSGGSTEAFF.

The sample holds one count of this clone. V and J are TRBV9 and TRBJ2-3, with D tentatively TRBD2 (6 bases). Trimming took off 3 bases at V and 0 bases at J, with 11 bases between the two ends. The CDR3 is made up of 15 amino acids. Germline lookup yields CDR1 SGDLS and CDR2 YYNGEE. CDR3 DNA: TGTGCCAGCAGCGGCGGGACGGTGAGCACAGATACGCAGTATTTT. Translated, it gives CASSGGTVSTDTQYF. The variable domain in full, with the rest retrieved from reference TRBV9 and TRBJ2-3, is DSGVTQTPKHLITATGQRVTLRCSPRSGDLSVYWYQQSLDQGLQFLIQYYNGEERAKGNILERFSAQQFPDLHSELNLSSLELGDSALYFCASSGGTVSTDTQYFGPGTRLTVL.

This sequence joins TRBV12-1 and TRBJ2-3; the table's D call, TRBD2, has no DNA check behind it. TRBV12-1 is annotated as a pseudogene. The CDR3 spans 17 residues. The CDR3 DNA is TGTGCCAGCAGCTCAGAGGGACTGAGACGAATCACAGATACGCAGTATTTT. The encoded protein is CASSSEGLRRITDTQYF.

The chain couples TRBV11-3 to TRBJ2-5; 14 bases map to TRBD2. This CDR3 is built from 16 residues. CDR1 and CDR2 from the germline V gene are SGHNT and YENEEA. V shed 5 bases, J shed 5 bases, and the junction held 7 bases outside the gene matches. The DNA of the CDR3 is TGTGCCAGCAGCCTGGGACTAGCGGGGGTCCGGGAGACCCAGTACTTC. Encoded protein: CASSLGLAGVRETQYF.

The chain carries TRBV27 and TRBJ1-4; D is undetermined. Germline assignment: CDR1 MNHEY and CDR2 SMNVEV (reference sequence). CDR3 length: 13 residues. Trimming removed 6 bases at V and 5 bases at J, with 10 bases between. The CDR3 loop reads CASSPSPNEKLFF. CDR3 DNA: TGTGCCAGCAGCCCGTCTCCGAATGAAAAACTGTTTTTT. The whole variable domain, remainder taken from reference TRBV27 and TRBJ1-4, is EAQVTQNPRYLITVTGKKLTVTCSQNMNHEYMSWYRQDPGLGLRQIYYSMNVEVTDKGDVPEGYKVSRKEKRNFPLILESPSPNQTSLYFCASSPSPNEKLFFGSGTQLSVL.

The V gene is TRBV6-5, the J gene TRBJ1-2, with 7 bases fitting TRBD1. The J segment lost 5 bases and the V segment lost 0 bases, leaving 9 bases of the junction unmatched. CDR3 length equals 16 residues. CDR1 and CDR2 (germline): MNHEY, SVGAGI. The CDR3 DNA follows: TGTGCCAGCAGTTACTCGTGGTACTCAGGGGGATATGGCTACACCTTC. Translating gives CASSYSWYSGGYGYTF.

The CDR3 DNA sequence: TGTGCCATCAGTGGGCAGACTGGGGCCAACGTCCTGACTTTC. Amino acid sequence: CAISGQTGANVLTF. This chain joins TRBV10-3 and TRBJ2-6; no clear D gene. The germline V and J ends were trimmed by 4 bases and 2 bases, with 6 bases remaining between them. The CDR3 runs 14 residues. The V gene's germline CDR1 is ENHRY and CDR2 SYGVKD.

This clone was detected once. The gene calls are TRBV6-5 and TRBJ1-4, with no clear D. The V gene lost 5 bases and the J gene lost 3 bases, with 7 bases spanning the gap. Germline V gene data show CDR1 as MNHEY and CDR2 as SVGAGI. This CDR3 is built from 13 residues. The CDR3 DNA sequence: TGTGCCAGCAGTGACAAACCTAATGAAAAACTGTTTTTT. Translated: CASSDKPNEKLFF.

V is TRBV19 and J is TRBJ2-2; TRBD2 agrees at 9 bases. CDR1 is LNHDA, CDR2 SQIVND, per germline (reference sequence). J gave up 3 bases and V 6 bases, and 5 bases lay outside the gene matches. CDR3 length: 15 amino acids. The chain's CDR3 is CASSAGGQDTGELFF. The CDR3 DNA is TGTGCCAGTAGCGCGGGAGGGCAGGACACCGGGGAGCTGTTTTTT. The complete variable domain, with remaining parts taken from reference TRBV19 and TRBJ2-2, reads DGGITQSPKYLFRKEGQNVTLSCEQNLNHDAMYWYRQDPGQGLRLIYYSQIVNDFQKGDIAEGYSVSREKKESFPLTVTSAQKNPTAFYLCASSAGGQDTGELFFGEGSRLTVL.

The chain recombines TRBV19 with TRBJ2-5, with a tentative D call TRBD1 (6 bases). The CDR3 extends over 14 amino acids. Per the germline V gene, CDR1 is LNHDA and CDR2 is SQIVND (reference sequence). Between the trimmed V and J ends, which lost 3 bases and 3 bases, there was a span of 11 bases. CDR3 loop: CASSMNRAEETQYF. DNA for the CDR3: TGTGCCAGTAGTATGAACAGGGCCGAAGAGACCCAGTACTTC.

The gene calls are TRBV5-1 and TRBJ2-3; the D gene is possibly TRBD2 (5 bases). The CDR3 spans 15 residues. The V end was cut by 6 bases, the J end by 2 bases, with 16 bases between. The germline CDR1 and CDR2 sequences are SGHRS and YFSETQ. CDR3 bases: TGCGCCAGCATCAGAGCTCCTAGCATCACAGATACGCAGTATTTT. This encodes CASIRAPSITDTQYF.

The CDR3 region is CAWSLPGQHPLRITGELFF. The CDR3 DNA reads as TGTGCCTGGTCATTACCGGGACAGCATCCTCTTAGAATCACCGGGGAGCTGTTTTTT. This chain joins TRBV30 and TRBJ2-2; the match to TRBD1 covers 7 bases. The ends lost 5 bases at V and 4 bases at J; junction bases unmatched: 22. The CDR3 spans 19 residues. The V gene's germline CDR1 is GTSNPN and CDR2 SVGIG (reference sequence).

This clone was seen only once. The V and J genes are TRBV7-8 and TRBJ2-7; possible D gene TRBD2, 6 bases. The germline V gene encodes CDR1 SGHVS and CDR2 FQNEAQ. Trimming pared 5 bases from V and 7 bases from J, leaving 18 bases between. The CDR3 sequence is 14 residues long. The CDR3 DNA is TGTGCCAGCAGCGCCGTAGCGGCCGCTCGGGAGCAGTACTTC. Translated, it gives CASSAVAAAREQYF.

CDR3 residues: CASSLTSGAYNEQFF. CDR3 bases: TGCGCCAGCAGCTTAACTAGCGGAGCCTACAATGAGCAGTTCTTC. The V call is TRBV5-1, the J call TRBJ2-1; 8 bases are a match to TRBD2. From germline, CDR1 is SGHRS and CDR2 YFSETQ. V shed 2 bases, J shed 2 bases, and the junction held 3 bases outside the gene matches. The CDR3 loop spans 15 amino acids.

The chain employs TRBV18 and TRBJ1-6, with TRBD1 identical over 9 bases. CDR1 is KGHSH and CDR2 is LQKENI in the germline V gene. V shed 3 bases and J 9 bases; nucleotides not matched to a gene: 9. The CDR3 is 16 residues long. In DNA form, the CDR3 reads TGTGCCAGCTCACCCGGGACAGGGTCCTTGAGTTCACCCCTCCACTTT. Its protein product is CASSPGTGSLSSPLHF.

V usage is TRBV7-9 and J usage is TRBJ2-7; 9 bases align to TRBD2. V lost 5 bases and J lost 0; bases outside the gene matches: 2. CDR3 length: 14 amino acids. CDR1 is SEHNR and CDR2 is FQNEAQ in the germline V gene (reference sequence). This chain's CDR3 is CASSQGLASYEQYF. CDR3 DNA sequence: TGTGCCAGCAGCCAGGGACTAGCCTCCTACGAGCAGTACTTC.

CDR3 sequence (DNA): TGTGCCAGTAGTATGGGTAGCGGGTCAGCCAAAAACATTCAGTACTTC. This translates into CASSMGSGSAKNIQYF. The gene calls are TRBV19 and TRBJ2-4; 7 bases agree with TRBD2. Per the germline V gene, CDR1 is LNHDA and CDR2 is SQIVND (reference sequence). This CDR3 is 16 amino acids long. V shed 3 bases, J shed 0 bases, and the junction held 5 bases outside the gene matches.

The J gene is TRBJ2-7, the V gene TRBV27, with D possibly TRBD2 on 7 matching bases. Between the trimmed V and J ends, which lost 6 bases and 2 bases, there was a span of 17 bases. CDR1 is MNHEY and CDR2 is SMNVEV in the germline V gene (reference sequence). The CDR3 has 15 residues. This CDR3 is CASRHGGKGAYEQYF. The CDR3 DNA reads as TGTGCCAGCAGACACGGGGGGAAGGGGGCCTACGAGCAGTACTTC.

The rearrangement joins TRBV7-3 to TRBJ2-2; 8 nucleotides align to TRBD2. The CDR3 contains 15 residues. Germline CDR1 reads SGHTA; CDR2 reads FQGTGA. V lost 5 bases and J lost 0; bases outside the gene matches: 2. The CDR3: CASSRTSTNTGELFF. The CDR3 nucleotides read TGTGCCAGCAGCCGGACTAGCACGAACACCGGGGAGCTGTTTTTT.

The chain employs TRBV29-1 and TRBJ2-1, with D possibly being TRBD2 (6 bases). The germline V gene has CDR1 SQVTM and CDR2 ANQGSEA. CDR3 length: 14 amino acids. The V gene lost 5 bases and the J gene lost 3 bases, with 14 bases spanning the gap. The DNA for the CDR3 is TGCAGCGTTTCCAGCGGGTCTATCTACAATGAGCAGTTCTTC. Translating gives CSVSSGSIYNEQFF.

The V call is TRBV19, the J call TRBJ1-5, with 9 nucleotides matching TRBD1. This CDR3 contains 18 residues. CDR1 LNHDA and CDR2 SQIVND come from the germline V gene (reference sequence). Losses at the gene ends were 5 bases for V and 2 bases for J; bases not matched to a gene: 13. DNA for the CDR3: TGTGCCAGTAGTTTGAATCCGGGACAGGGTGTGGGCAATCAGCCCCAGCATTTT. Residues: CASSLNPGQGVGNQPQHF.

This clone was picked up a small number of times. V usage is TRBV15 and J usage is TRBJ2-5; TRBD2 agrees at 7 bases. CDR3 length: 14 amino acids. Germline lookup yields CDR1 LNHNV and CDR2 YYDKDF (reference sequence). V lost 0 bases to trimming and J lost 4 bases; unmatched junction nucleotides: 2. The CDR3 loop reads CATSRDPSGETQYF. CDR3 DNA sequence: TGTGCCACCAGCAGAGACCCTAGCGGAGAGACCCAGTACTTC.

The chain joins TRBV4-1 to TRBJ1-2; 9 bases map to TRBD1. J was trimmed by 5 bases and V by 4 bases; bases with no gene match: 5. In germline, CDR1 is MGHRA, CDR2 YSYEKL. The CDR3 spans 14 residues. The CDR3 protein is CASSPSGQGYGYTF. DNA of the CDR3: TGCGCCAGCAGCCCATCCGGACAGGGGTATGGCTACACCTTC.